This is a list of T cell receptor beta chains from one sample in a study of identical twins. TCRdb processed the 5' RACE reads anew with MiXCR; each CDR3 protein has one entry. The repertoire holds roughly 710,000 distinct CDR3 sequences, with roughly 6% as singletons. Sequencing was carried out using naive T cells sorted from blood. The origin of the receptors is a man aged 18 to 35 in good health. Each CDR3 is given with its conserved first and last residue. The D gene is left open where the match is weak. A row's size may be missing; if present it is once, few, many or a size class.

abundance	v_gene	j_gene	d_gene	CDR3aa	CDR3nt
many	TRBV20-1	TRBJ2-3	-	CSARTDSGGDTQYF	TGCAGTGCTCGTACCGACTCTGGGGGAGATACGCAGTATTTT
many	TRBV20-1	TRBJ2-3	TRBD2	CSARAPSTGLAGKDTQYF	TGCAGTGCTAGAGCCCCGTCGACCGGACTAGCGGGAAAGGATACGCAGTATTTT
many	TRBV7-2	TRBJ2-1	-	CASSLRKGLDNEQFF	TGTGCCAGCAGCCTCCGTAAAGGGCTAGACAATGAGCAGTTCTTC
few	TRBV29-1	TRBJ1-2	TRBD1	CSVEVGQGYYSGYTF	TGCAGCGTTGAAGTCGGACAGGGGTATTACAGTGGCTACACCTTC
many	TRBV29-1	TRBJ2-1	-	CSLKRGSNEQFF	TGCAGCCTAAAGAGGGGAAGCAATGAGCAGTTCTTC
few	TRBV24-1	TRBJ2-3	-	CATSDLSRDTQYF	TGTGCCACCAGTGATTTGAGTCGGGATACGCAGTATTTT
few	TRBV12-3/TRBV12-4	TRBJ2-1	-	CASSPYAGNSYNEQFF	TGTGCCAGCAGCCCCTACGCGGGAAACTCCTACAATGAGCAGTTCTTC
many	TRBV4-3	TRBJ2-3	-	CASSPAGVDTQYF	TGCGCCAGCAGCCCCGCTGGCGTGGATACGCAGTATTTT
many	TRBV12-3/TRBV12-4	TRBJ1-2	-	CASSGDFNYGYTF	TGTGCCAGCAGTGGGGATTTTAACTATGGCTACACCTTC
few	TRBV12-5	TRBJ2-5	-	CASGPSPYF	TGTGCTAGTGGTCCTTCCCCTTACTTC
many	TRBV11-2	TRBJ2-1	-	CASSTHDLGDNEQFF	TGTGCCAGCAGCACCCACGACTTAGGAGACAATGAGCAGTTCTTC
many	TRBV20-1	TRBJ2-5	-	CSASFEGEETQYF	TGCAGTGCTAGTTTTGAGGGGGAAGAGACCCAGTACTTC
few	TRBV4-1	TRBJ2-6	-	CASSLGRAYSGANVLTF	TGCGCCAGCAGCTTAGGCAGGGCGTACTCTGGGGCCAACGTCCTGACTTTC
-	TRBV24-1	TRBJ2-1	-	CATSEFSHNEQFF	TGTGCCACCAGTGAGTTCAGCCACAATGAGCAGTTCTTC
-	TRBV5-1	TRBJ2-3	TRBD2	CASSLAGTSGTSTDTQYF	TGCGCCAGCAGCTTGGCTGGGACTAGCGGGACTAGCACAGATACGCAGTATTTT
many	TRBV10-1	TRBJ2-4	-	CASSEDRFANIQYF	TGCGCCAGCAGTGAGGACAGGTTTGCGAACATTCAGTACTTC
many	TRBV4-3	TRBJ2-7	-	CASSQTDGSYEQYF	TGCGCCAGCAGCCAAACGGACGGTTCCTACGAGCAGTACTTC
few	TRBV6-1	TRBJ2-5	TRBD1	CASSTDRSWETQYF	TGTGCCAGCAGTACGGACAGGTCGTGGGAGACCCAGTACTTC
many	TRBV25-1	TRBJ2-1	-	CASTHQGNEQFF	TGTGCCAGCACCCACCAGGGGAATGAGCAGTTCTTC
few	TRBV12-3/TRBV12-4	TRBJ1-2	TRBD1	CASSLAGRGAGYTF	TGTGCCAGCAGTTTAGCCGGCAGGGGGGCTGGCTACACCTTC
many	TRBV10-3	TRBJ2-3	TRBD2	CAISVGTSGSIDTQYF	TGTGCCATCAGTGTTGGGACTAGCGGGAGTATCGATACGCAGTATTTT
many	TRBV5-1	TRBJ1-1	-	CASSLGRQPVNTEAFF	TGCGCCAGCAGCTTGGGTAGACAGCCTGTTAACACTGAAGCTTTCTTT
many	TRBV12-3/TRBV12-4	TRBJ2-7	TRBD2	CASSPPGLAPYEQYF	TGTGCCAGCAGTCCACCCGGACTAGCGCCCTACGAGCAGTACTTC
many	TRBV18	TRBJ2-1	TRBD1	CASSPQQGKEQFF	TGTGCCAGCTCACCACAACAGGGGAAGGAGCAGTTCTTC
many	TRBV12-5	TRBJ2-1	TRBD2	CASGFAGVAYNEQFF	TGTGCTAGTGGTTTCGCGGGAGTAGCCTACAATGAGCAGTTCTTC
-	TRBV15	TRBJ1-5	TRBD1	CATRTGTGDQPQHF	TGTGCCACCAGGACAGGGACGGGCGATCAGCCCCAGCATTTT
few	TRBV6-5	TRBJ2-5	-	CASSYSPGGPQYF	TGTGCCAGCAGTTACTCCCCCGGGGGGCCCCAGTACTTC
-	TRBV6-1	TRBJ1-1	-	CASSDGAFF	TGTGCCAGCAGTGATGGAGCTTTCTTT
few	TRBV27	TRBJ1-4	-	CASSFGRVDEKLFF	TGTGCCAGCAGTTTCGGCAGGGTCGATGAAAAACTGTTTTTT
-	TRBV5-6	TRBJ2-1	-	CASSLSPIEGHEQFF	TGTGCCAGCAGCTTGAGCCCAATAGAAGGACATGAGCAGTTCTTC
many	TRBV4-2	TRBJ2-2	TRBD2	CASSQVSGSSPRITGELFF	TGTGCCAGCAGCCAGGTTAGCGGGTCGAGCCCGCGGATCACCGGGGAGCTGTTTTTT
-	TRBV5-1	TRBJ2-5	-	CASRRPQETQYF	TGCGCCAGCAGGCGGCCACAAGAGACCCAGTACTTC
many	TRBV4-3	TRBJ2-3	-	CASSPGQGFPDTQYF	TGCGCCAGCAGTCCAGGGCAGGGCTTTCCAGATACGCAGTATTTT
many	TRBV29-1	TRBJ1-2	-	CSVKGRGYTF	TGCAGCGTAAAAGGAAGAGGCTACACCTTC
-	TRBV20-1	TRBJ2-1	-	CSARGPIEWRPGNEQFF	TGCAGTGCTAGAGGCCCTATTGAGTGGAGGCCAGGGAATGAGCAGTTCTTC
many	TRBV10-3	TRBJ2-3	TRBD2	CAISMTSGANTQYF	TGTGCCATCAGTATGACTAGCGGGGCAAATACGCAGTATTTT
few	TRBV3-1	TRBJ2-1	TRBD2	CASSQVAGEYNEQFF	TGTGCCAGCAGCCAAGTAGCGGGAGAGTACAATGAGCAGTTCTTC
few	TRBV5-1	TRBJ2-3	TRBD2	CASSLAGASGSRDTQYF	TGCGCCAGCAGCTTGGCCGGGGCTAGCGGGAGTAGAGATACGCAGTATTTT
many	TRBV5-1	TRBJ2-2	TRBD1	CASYRGPGELFF	TGCGCCAGCTACAGGGGTCCCGGGGAGCTGTTTTTT
-	TRBV12-3/TRBV12-4	TRBJ1-2	-	CASSLLQGLRDGYTF	TGTGCCAGCAGTTTACTTCAGGGACTTCGGGATGGCTACACCTTC
many	TRBV15	TRBJ2-5	-	CATSSPGGVEETQYF	TGTGCCACCAGCAGTCCTGGTGGGGTTGAAGAGACCCAGTACTTC
few	TRBV5-1	TRBJ2-2	-	CASSLDSGAAGELFF	TGCGCCAGCAGCTTGGATTCGGGGGCTGCCGGGGAGCTGTTTTTT
-	TRBV13	TRBJ2-1	TRBD2	CASSLRTSGRAKGGEQFF	TGTGCCAGCAGCTTGCGGACTAGCGGGAGGGCAAAGGGGGGTGAGCAGTTCTTC
many	TRBV12-3/TRBV12-4	TRBJ2-3	TRBD1	CASRGGQEYTDTQYF	TGTGCCAGCAGGGGGGGACAGGAGTACACAGATACGCAGTATTTT
few	TRBV7-9	TRBJ2-1	TRBD2	CASSFGLGRDEQFF	TGTGCCAGCAGCTTTGGACTAGGACGCGATGAGCAGTTCTTC
many	TRBV6-1	TRBJ1-6	-	CASSVTDSSYNSPLHF	TGTGCCAGCAGTGTGACAGATAGCTCCTATAATTCACCCCTCCACTTT
many	TRBV21-1	TRBJ1-5	-	CASHGGPSNQPQHF	TGTGCCAGCCATGGGGGCCCTAGCAATCAGCCCCAGCATTTT
many	TRBV12-3/TRBV12-4	TRBJ2-2	-	CASTPGSRAGELFF	TGTGCCAGCACCCCGGGCTCGAGGGCCGGGGAGCTGTTTTTT
-	TRBV29-1	TRBJ2-2	-	CSVEYGGTGELFF	TGCAGCGTTGAATACGGGGGCACCGGGGAGCTGTTTTTT
-	TRBV3-1	TRBJ2-1	-	CASSQEIADNEQFF	TGTGCCAGCAGCCAAGAAATAGCCGACAATGAGCAGTTCTTC
-	TRBV28	TRBJ2-1	-	CASRLSRTNYNEQFF	TGTGCCAGCAGACTATCGAGGACTAACTACAATGAGCAGTTCTTC